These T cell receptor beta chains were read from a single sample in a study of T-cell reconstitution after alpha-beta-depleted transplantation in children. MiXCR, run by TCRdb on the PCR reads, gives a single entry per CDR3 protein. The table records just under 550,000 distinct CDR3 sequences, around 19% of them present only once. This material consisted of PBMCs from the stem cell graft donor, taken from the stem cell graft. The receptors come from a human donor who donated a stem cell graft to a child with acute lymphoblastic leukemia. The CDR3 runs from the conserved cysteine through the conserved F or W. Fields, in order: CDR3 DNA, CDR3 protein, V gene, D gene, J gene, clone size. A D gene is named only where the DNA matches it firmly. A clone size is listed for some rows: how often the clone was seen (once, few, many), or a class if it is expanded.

DNA: TGCGCCAGCCGCCAGAGGGAGGGCCGAGAGACCCAGTACTTC
CDR3: CASRQREGRETQYF
V: TRBV5-1
D: TRBD2
J: TRBJ2-5
size: few

DNA: TGTGCCAGCAGCTTAGGGTCGGGGATTGAAGCTTTCTTT
CDR3: CASSLGSGIEAFF
V: TRBV11-2
D: -
J: TRBJ1-1
size: -

DNA: TGTGCCTGGAGATCGAACAGGGGAAACACCATATATTTT
CDR3: CAWRSNRGNTIYF
V: TRBV30
D: -
J: TRBJ1-3
size: -

DNA: TGTGCCAGCAGGGCCGGGACTAGCGGAAGCTACGAGCAGTACTTC
CDR3: CASRAGTSGSYEQYF
V: TRBV28
D: TRBD2
J: TRBJ2-7
size: few

DNA: TGTGCCAGCAGTGGAGGGAGCAATCAGCCCCAGCATTTT
CDR3: CASSGGSNQPQHF
V: TRBV7-9
D: -
J: TRBJ1-5
size: many

DNA: TGCGCCAGCAGCCTAGTGATGGATACGCAGTATTTT
CDR3: CASSLVMDTQYF
V: TRBV5-1
D: -
J: TRBJ2-3
size: few

DNA: TGCAGCGGATCCACGTTTACTCCGGGACTTTTCTTCACAGATACGCAGTATTTT
CDR3: CSGSTFTPGLFFTDTQYF
V: TRBV29-1
D: -
J: TRBJ2-3
size: -

DNA: TGTGCCAGCAGTTACCGGCGGGGTTGGACGGACACTGAAGCTTTCTTT
CDR3: CASSYRRGWTDTEAFF
V: TRBV6-5
D: -
J: TRBJ1-1
size: few

DNA: TGCAGTGCTAGAGAATGGGGCGGGAGGTCCTACGAGCAGTACTTC
CDR3: CSAREWGGRSYEQYF
V: TRBV20-1
D: TRBD2
J: TRBJ2-7
size: -

DNA: TGTGCCAGTAGTAAACCAAGCGGGAGTATCTACAATGAGCAGTTCTTC
CDR3: CASSKPSGSIYNEQFF
V: TRBV19
D: TRBD2
J: TRBJ2-1
size: few

DNA: TGCAGTGCTAGAGATCCCAGGCGGGGCACTGAAGCTTTCTTT
CDR3: CSARDPRRGTEAFF
V: TRBV20-1
D: -
J: TRBJ1-1
size: few

DNA: TGTGCCAGCGGGGACAGACAAGGGAACATTCAGTACTTC
CDR3: CASGDRQGNIQYF
V: TRBV6-6
D: TRBD1
J: TRBJ2-4
size: few

DNA: TGTGCCAGCAGCGTAAAGGGGACTGAAGCTTTCTTT
CDR3: CASSVKGTEAFF
V: TRBV7-9
D: -
J: TRBJ1-1
size: -

DNA: TGCGCCAGCAGCTTGGAGGGGACAGGGTTAAGCTCTGGAAACACCATATATTTT
CDR3: CASSLEGTGLSSGNTIYF
V: TRBV5-1
D: TRBD1
J: TRBJ1-3
size: -

DNA: TGCAGCGTTGCCGGGACAGTCTATGGCTACACCTTC
CDR3: CSVAGTVYGYTF
V: TRBV29-1
D: TRBD1
J: TRBJ1-2
size: -

DNA: TGCAGTGCTCCGGATGGCACCGGGGAGCTGTTTTTT
CDR3: CSAPDGTGELFF
V: TRBV20-1
D: -
J: TRBJ2-2
size: few

DNA: TGCGCCAGCAGCTTATGGACTACAAGCGGGAGGGCCCCATCCTACGAGCAGTACTTC
CDR3: CASSLWTTSGRAPSYEQYF
V: TRBV5-1
D: TRBD2
J: TRBJ2-7
size: -

DNA: TGCAGTGCTAATCGGCAGAATAATGAAAAACTGTTTTTT
CDR3: CSANRQNNEKLFF
V: TRBV20-1
D: -
J: TRBJ1-4
size: few

DNA: TGCAGTGCTAGAGTCCCAGGGGGCGAGCAGTACTTC
CDR3: CSARVPGGEQYF
V: TRBV20-1
D: TRBD1
J: TRBJ2-7
size: -

DNA: TGTGCCAGCAGCCAAGGACTAGCGGGAGTTCGCACCGGGGAGCTGTTTTTT
CDR3: CASSQGLAGVRTGELFF
V: TRBV3-1
D: TRBD2
J: TRBJ2-2
size: -

DNA: TGTGCCAGCAGTCGGGGACAGGGTGGCTATGGCTACACCTTC
CDR3: CASSRGQGGYGYTF
V: TRBV12-3/TRBV12-4
D: TRBD1
J: TRBJ1-2
size: many

DNA: TGCGCCAGCTCCGGGGTTGAGGACTATGGCTACACCTTC
CDR3: CASSGVEDYGYTF
V: TRBV4-1
D: -
J: TRBJ1-2
size: -

DNA: TGTGCCAGCAGCGGAACAGGGACGGCGGATGGCTACACCTTC
CDR3: CASSGTGTADGYTF
V: TRBV7-9
D: -
J: TRBJ1-2
size: -

DNA: TGTGCCAGCAGCCAAGAGATTCCGGGACAGGGGATTACAGATACGCAGTATTTT
CDR3: CASSQEIPGQGITDTQYF
V: TRBV14
D: TRBD1
J: TRBJ2-3
size: -

DNA: TGCAGTCTACACGCAGCGGAGGGGCTTTACGAGCAGTACTTC
CDR3: CSLHAAEGLYEQYF
V: TRBV20-1
D: -
J: TRBJ2-7
size: -

DNA: TGCGCCAGCAGCTGGGGCGCCAGAGAGACCCAGTACTTC
CDR3: CASSWGARETQYF
V: TRBV5-1
D: -
J: TRBJ2-5
size: -